Sequencing of this TCR beta chain was carried out in a study of regulatory T cells in long-lasting Graves disease. Overall study findings and caveats: Persistent patients shared more public clonotypes (approximately 2,700) than newly diagnosed patients (around 1,000).

The time point denotes: newly diagnosed GD, antithyroid drugs for less than 3 months. PBMC-extracted RNA yielded the TCR library. As concerns this clonotype: The antigen is undetermined.

Building the TCR beta libraries relied on iRepertoire HTBI primers, and CDR3 regions underwent Arm-PCR. Each CDR3 protein gets one entry after TCRdb re-called the multiplex PCR reads with MiXCR. This sample has hundreds of thousands of distinct CDR3 sequences, with about 18% found just once. Sequences were derived from peripheral blood mononuclear cells (PBMCs), sampled at new diagnosis, from a patient treated with antithyroid drugs. This TCR derives from a female donor with Graves disease.

This CDR3 is CASSSRDRGLIEQYF. DNA for the CDR3: TGCGCCAGCAGCTCCCGGGACAGGGGGCTTATCGAGCAGTACTTC. This rearrangement joins TRBV5-1 to TRBJ2-7; 12 bases align to TRBD1. This CDR3 comprises 15 residues. Looked up from germline, CDR1 is SGHRS and CDR2 is YFSETQ. Trimming took 3 bases from V and 6 from J; bases not matched to a gene: 7.